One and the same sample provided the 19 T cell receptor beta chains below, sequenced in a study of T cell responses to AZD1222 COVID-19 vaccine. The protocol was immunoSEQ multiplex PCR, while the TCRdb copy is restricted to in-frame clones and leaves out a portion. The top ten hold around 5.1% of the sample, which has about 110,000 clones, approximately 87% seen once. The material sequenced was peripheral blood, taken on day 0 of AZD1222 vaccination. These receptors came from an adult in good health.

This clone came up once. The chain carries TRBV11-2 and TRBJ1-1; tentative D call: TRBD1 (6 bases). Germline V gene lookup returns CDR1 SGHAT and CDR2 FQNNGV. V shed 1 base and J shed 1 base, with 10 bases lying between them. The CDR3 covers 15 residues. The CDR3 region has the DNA TGTGCCAGCAGCTTAGGCCGGGGGCGGAACACTGAAGCTTTCTTT. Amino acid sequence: CASSLGRGRNTEAFF.

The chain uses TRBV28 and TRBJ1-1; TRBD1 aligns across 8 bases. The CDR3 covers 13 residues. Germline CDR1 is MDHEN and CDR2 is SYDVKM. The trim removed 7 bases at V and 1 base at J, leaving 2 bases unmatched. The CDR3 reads CASKTGGNTEAFF. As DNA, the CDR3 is TGTGCCAGCAAAACAGGGGGGAACACTGAAGCTTTCTTT.

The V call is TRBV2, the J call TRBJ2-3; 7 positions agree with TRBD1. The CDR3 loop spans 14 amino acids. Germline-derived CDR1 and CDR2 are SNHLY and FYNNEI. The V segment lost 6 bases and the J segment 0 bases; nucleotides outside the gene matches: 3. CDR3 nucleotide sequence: TGTGCCAGCAGGCCGGGACAGAGCACAGATACGCAGTATTTT. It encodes CASRPGQSTDTQYF.

CDR3 in amino acids: CASSLLTGQGARGYTF. The CDR3 coding sequence is TGTGCCAGCAGCTTACTAACGGGACAGGGGGCAAGAGGCTACACCTTC. The rearrangement uses TRBV7-2 and TRBJ1-2, with 12 positions matching TRBD1. J was trimmed by 8 bases and V by 2 bases; bases with no gene match: 9. CDR3 length: 16 residues. Per the germline V gene, CDR1 is SGHTA and CDR2 is FQGNSA. Complete variable domain (other parts from reference TRBV7-2 and TRBJ1-2): GAGVSQSPSNKVTEKGKDVELRCDPISGHTALYWYRQSLGQGLEFLIYFQGNSAPDKSGLPSDRFSAERTGGSVSTLTIQRTQQEDSAVYLCASSLLTGQGARGYTFGSGTRLTVV.

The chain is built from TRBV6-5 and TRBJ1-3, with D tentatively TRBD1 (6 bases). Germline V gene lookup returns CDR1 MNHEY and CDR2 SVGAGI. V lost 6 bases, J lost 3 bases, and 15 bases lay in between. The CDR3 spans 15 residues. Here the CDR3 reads CASSSPQGGGNTIYF. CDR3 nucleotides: TGTGCCAGCAGCTCCCCACAGGGCGGTGGAAACACCATATATTTT.

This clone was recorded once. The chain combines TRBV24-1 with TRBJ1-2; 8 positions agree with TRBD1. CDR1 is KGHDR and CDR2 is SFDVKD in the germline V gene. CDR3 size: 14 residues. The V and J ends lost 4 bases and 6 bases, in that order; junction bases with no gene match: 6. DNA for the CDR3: TGTGCCACCAGTGACCGAAACAGGGGGGATGGCTACACCTTC. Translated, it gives CATSDRNRGDGYTF.

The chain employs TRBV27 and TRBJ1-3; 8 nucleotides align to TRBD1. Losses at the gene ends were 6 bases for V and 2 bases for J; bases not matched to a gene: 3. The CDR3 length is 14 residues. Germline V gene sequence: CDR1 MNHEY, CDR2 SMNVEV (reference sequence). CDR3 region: CASSLTGAGNTIYF. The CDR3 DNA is TGTGCCAGCAGCTTGACAGGGGCTGGAAACACCATATATTTT.

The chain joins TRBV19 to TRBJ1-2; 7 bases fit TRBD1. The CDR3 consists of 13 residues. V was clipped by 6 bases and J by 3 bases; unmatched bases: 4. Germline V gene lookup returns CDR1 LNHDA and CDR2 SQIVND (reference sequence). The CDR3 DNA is TGTGCCAGTAGGGCAGGGGGAGACTATGGCTACACCTTC. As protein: CASRAGGDYGYTF.

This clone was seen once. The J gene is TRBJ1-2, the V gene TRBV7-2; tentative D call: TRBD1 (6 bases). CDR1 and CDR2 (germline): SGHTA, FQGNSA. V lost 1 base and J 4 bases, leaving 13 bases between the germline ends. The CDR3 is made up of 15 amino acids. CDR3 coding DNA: TGTGCCAGCAGCTTAGATGGCAGGGGAGGCTATGGCTACACCTTC. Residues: CASSLDGRGGYGYTF.

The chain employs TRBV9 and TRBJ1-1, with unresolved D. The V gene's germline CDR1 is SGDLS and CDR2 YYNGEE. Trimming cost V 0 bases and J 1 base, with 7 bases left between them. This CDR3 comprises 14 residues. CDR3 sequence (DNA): TGTGCCAGCAGCGTAGGGGCGTCGAACACTGAAGCTTTCTTT. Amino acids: CASSVGASNTEAFF.

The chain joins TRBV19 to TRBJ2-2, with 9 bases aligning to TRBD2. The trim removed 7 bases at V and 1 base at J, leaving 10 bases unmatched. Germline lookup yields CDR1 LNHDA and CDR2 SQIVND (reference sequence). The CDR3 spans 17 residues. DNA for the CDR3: TGTGCCAGTATTGGCGGGAGGGCCTTTTTGAACACCGGGGAGCTGTTTTTT. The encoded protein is CASIGGRAFLNTGELFF.

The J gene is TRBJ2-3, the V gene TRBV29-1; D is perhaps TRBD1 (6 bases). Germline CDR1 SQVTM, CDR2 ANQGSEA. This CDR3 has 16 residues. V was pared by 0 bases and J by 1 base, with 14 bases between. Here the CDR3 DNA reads TGCAGCGTTGAAGATCTTACCAGGGGCGGCACAGATACGCAGTATTTT. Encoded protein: CSVEDLTRGGTDTQYF.

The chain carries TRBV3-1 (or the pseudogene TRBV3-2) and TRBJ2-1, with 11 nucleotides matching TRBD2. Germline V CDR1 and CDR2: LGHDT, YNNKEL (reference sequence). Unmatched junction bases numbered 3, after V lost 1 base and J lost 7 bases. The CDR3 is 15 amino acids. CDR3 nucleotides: TGTGCCAGCAGCCAAGTGGGACTAGCGGCGAATGAGCAGTTCTTC. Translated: CASSQVGLAANEQFF.

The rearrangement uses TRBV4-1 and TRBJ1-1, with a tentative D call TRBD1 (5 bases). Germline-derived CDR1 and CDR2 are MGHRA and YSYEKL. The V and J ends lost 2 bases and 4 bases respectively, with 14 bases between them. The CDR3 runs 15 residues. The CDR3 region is CASSQPRGGGTEAFF. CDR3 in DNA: TGCGCCAGCAGCCAACCTCGCGGGGGAGGCACTGAAGCTTTCTTT.

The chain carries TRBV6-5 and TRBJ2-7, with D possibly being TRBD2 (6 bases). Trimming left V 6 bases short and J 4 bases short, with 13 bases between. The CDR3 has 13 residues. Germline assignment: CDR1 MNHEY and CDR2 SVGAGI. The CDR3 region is CASRWAGGYEQYF. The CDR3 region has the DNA TGTGCCAGCAGATGGGCCGGGGGTTACGAGCAGTACTTC.

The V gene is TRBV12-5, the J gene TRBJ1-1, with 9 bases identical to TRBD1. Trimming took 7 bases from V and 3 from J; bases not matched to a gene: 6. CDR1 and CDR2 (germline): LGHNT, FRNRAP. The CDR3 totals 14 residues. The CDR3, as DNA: TGTGCTAGTGCCCTACAGGGGGCTGACACTGAAGCTTTCTTT. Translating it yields CASALQGADTEAFF. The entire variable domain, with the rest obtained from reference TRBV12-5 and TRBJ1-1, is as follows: DARVTQTPRHKVTEMGQEVTMRCQPILGHNTVFWYRQTMMQGLELLAYFRNRAPLDDSGMPKDRFSAEMPDATLATLKIQPSEPRDSAVYFCASALQGADTEAFFGQGTRLTVV.

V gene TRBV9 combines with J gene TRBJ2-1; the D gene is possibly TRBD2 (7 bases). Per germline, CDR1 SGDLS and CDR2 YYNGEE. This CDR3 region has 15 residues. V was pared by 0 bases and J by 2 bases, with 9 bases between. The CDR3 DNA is TGTGCCAGCAGCGTAGCGGGGGGCACCTACAATGAGCAGTTCTTC. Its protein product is CASSVAGGTYNEQFF. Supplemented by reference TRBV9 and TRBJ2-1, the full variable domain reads DSGVTQTPKHLITATGQRVTLRCSPRSGDLSVYWYQQSLDQGLQFLIQYYNGEERAKGNILERFSAQQFPDLHSELNLSSLELGDSALYFCASSVAGGTYNEQFFGPGTRLTVL.

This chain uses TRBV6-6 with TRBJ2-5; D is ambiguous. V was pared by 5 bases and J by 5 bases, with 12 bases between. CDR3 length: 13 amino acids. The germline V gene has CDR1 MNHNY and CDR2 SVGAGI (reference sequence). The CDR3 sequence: CASSTPLQETQYF. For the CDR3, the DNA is TGTGCCAGCAGTACCCCTCTTCAGGAGACCCAGTACTTC.

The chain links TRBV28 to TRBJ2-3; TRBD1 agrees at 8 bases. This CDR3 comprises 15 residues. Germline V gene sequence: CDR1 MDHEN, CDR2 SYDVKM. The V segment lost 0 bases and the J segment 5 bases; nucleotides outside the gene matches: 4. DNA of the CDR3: TGTGCCAGCAGTTTATGGGCAGGGGGCATAGATACGCAGTATTTT. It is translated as CASSLWAGGIDTQYF.